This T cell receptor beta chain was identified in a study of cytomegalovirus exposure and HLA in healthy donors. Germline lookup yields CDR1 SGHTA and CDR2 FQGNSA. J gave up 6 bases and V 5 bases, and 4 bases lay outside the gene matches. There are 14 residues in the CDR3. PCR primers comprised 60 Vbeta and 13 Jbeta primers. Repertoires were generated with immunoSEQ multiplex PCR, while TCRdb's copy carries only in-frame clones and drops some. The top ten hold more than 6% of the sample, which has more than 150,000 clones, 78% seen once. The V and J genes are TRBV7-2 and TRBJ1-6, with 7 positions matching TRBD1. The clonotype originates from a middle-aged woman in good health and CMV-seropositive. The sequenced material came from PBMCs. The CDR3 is CASSLNRGNSPLHF. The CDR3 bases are TGTGCCAGCAGCCTCAACAGGGGTAATTCACCCCTCCACTTT.